These T cell receptor beta chains were read from a single sample in a study of somatic mutations in cytotoxic T cells in rheumatoid arthritis. Produced via immunoSEQ multiplex PCR; TCRdb's table is partial and in-frame only. The table has 14,000 or so clones, roughly three quarters seen once; the top ten hold more than 6.5%. What was sequenced was CD8+ T cells sorted from blood. The receptors were gathered from an adult with rheumatoid arthritis. CDR3s include the opening cysteine and the closing phenylalanine or tryptophan. The order of the fields is J gene, V gene, CDR3 length, clone size, D gene, CDR3 DNA, CDR3 protein. A D gene is named only where the DNA matches it firmly. For some rows the clone size is stated as once, few or many, or as a class when expanded; others skip it.

J: TRBJ1-5
V: TRBV15
length: 15
size: NA
D: NA
DNA: TGTGCCACCAGCAGAAGAGCAGGGAGGCACCAGCCCCAGCATTTT
CDR3: CATSRRAGRHQPQHF

J: TRBJ2-6
V: TRBV6-5
length: 16
size: NA
D: NA
DNA: TGTGCCAGCAGTTACTCCCCCGGCTCTGGGGCCAACGTCCTGACTTTC
CDR3: CASSYSPGSGANVLTF

J: TRBJ1-2
V: TRBV6-5
length: 15
size: NA
D: NA
DNA: TGTGCCAGCAGTTACGCTCAGGTGGCGAACTATGGCTACACCTTC
CDR3: CASSYAQVANYGYTF

J: TRBJ2-7
V: TRBV15
length: 15
size: NA
D: TRBD1
DNA: TGTGCCACCAGCCCGTGGACAGGGAGCTCCTACGAGCAGTACTTC
CDR3: CATSPWTGSSYEQYF

J: TRBJ1-5
V: TRBV9
length: 13
size: NA
D: NA
DNA: TGTGCCAGCAGCGAAGGGGGTAGACAGCCCCAGCATTTT
CDR3: CASSEGGRQPQHF

J: TRBJ1-1
V: TRBV15
length: 15
size: NA
D: TRBD1
DNA: TGTGCCACCAGCAGAGTAGGACAGGGGATGGGTGAAGCTTTCTTT
CDR3: CATSRVGQGMGEAFF

J: TRBJ1-1
V: TRBV6-5
length: 16
size: large
D: NA
DNA: TGTGCCAGCAGTTACTCGAACAATCCGGGGGAGACTGAAGCTTTCTTT
CDR3: CASSYSNNPGETEAFF

J: TRBJ2-2
V: TRBV28
length: 17
size: NA
D: TRBD2
DNA: TGTGCCAGCAGTTTACGGCTAGCGGGTGTAAATTACGGGGAGCTGTTTTTT
CDR3: CASSLRLAGVNYGELFF

J: TRBJ2-3
V: TRBV7-9
length: 13
size: few
D: NA
DNA: TGTGCCGGCGGAGGCAAGATCACAGATACGCAGTATTTT
CDR3: CAGGGKITDTQYF

J: TRBJ2-5
V: TRBV7-9
length: 12
size: NA
D: NA
DNA: TGTGCCAGCAGCTGGATTGGGGAGACCCAGTACTTC
CDR3: CASSWIGETQYF

J: TRBJ2-1
V: TRBV7-9
length: 15
size: NA
D: NA
DNA: TGTGCCAGCAAGCTCCAGGCGGGTAGTTACAATGAGCAGTTCTTC
CDR3: CASKLQAGSYNEQFF

J: TRBJ2-3
V: TRBV27
length: 17
size: once
D: NA
DNA: TGTGCCAGCAGTTTATGGGGTTCGGTTCCTAGCACAGATACGCAGTATTTT
CDR3: CASSLWGSVPSTDTQYF

J: TRBJ2-1
V: TRBV11-2
length: 14
size: NA
D: NA
DNA: TGTGCCAGCAGCTTTTCGTACACGGTAAATGAGCAGTTCTTC
CDR3: CASSFSYTVNEQFF

J: TRBJ2-3
V: TRBV11-2
length: 17
size: once
D: TRBD2
DNA: TGTGCCAGCAGCTCCTCAATGGGACTAGCGGGGCCCTCTGGGCAGTATTTT
CDR3: CASSSSMGLAGPSGQYF

J: TRBJ1-3
V: TRBV30
length: 12
size: few
D: NA
DNA: TGTGCCTCAAAACGCCCGGGAAACACCATATATTTT
CDR3: CASKRPGNTIYF

J: TRBJ2-7
V: TRBV7-9
length: 15
size: NA
D: NA
DNA: TGTGCCAGCAGCTTAGTGGTGGGGAAATCCTACGAGCAGTACTTC
CDR3: CASSLVVGKSYEQYF

J: TRBJ2-7
V: TRBV9
length: 15
size: NA
D: NA
DNA: TGTGCCAGCAGCGTAGGCTCTAGCAGAAGCTACGAGCAGTACTTC
CDR3: CASSVGSSRSYEQYF

J: TRBJ2-1
V: TRBV9
length: 20
size: NA
D: TRBD1
DNA: TGTGCCAGCAGCGAACCCGGGACAGGGGCCCTGGCGGGGGGATACAATGAGCAGTTCTTC
CDR3: CASSEPGTGALAGGYNEQFF

J: TRBJ2-3
V: TRBV5-1
length: 15
size: NA
D: NA
DNA: TGCGCCCCAGAGGAGTCGGGGTTACGCACAGATACGCAGTATTTT
CDR3: CAPEESGLRTDTQYF

J: TRBJ2-6
V: TRBV4-1
length: 14
size: NA
D: NA
DNA: TGCGCCAGCAGCCAGGGGGTTGGGGCCAACGTCCTGACTTTC
CDR3: CASSQGVGANVLTF

J: TRBJ2-7
V: TRBV7-2
length: 15
size: NA
D: NA
DNA: TGTGCCAGCAGCTGGGGACTGGGAGTAGCCTACGAGCAGTACTTC
CDR3: CASSWGLGVAYEQYF

J: TRBJ1-2
V: TRBV19
length: 15
size: NA
D: NA
DNA: TGTGCCAGTAGTTTTCGCAGGGAATTCCCAATTGGCTACACCTTC
CDR3: CASSFRREFPIGYTF

J: TRBJ2-7
V: TRBV28
length: 12
size: NA
D: NA
DNA: TGTGCCAGCAGTCTTACAGACTACGAGCAGTACTTC
CDR3: CASSLTDYEQYF

J: TRBJ2-2
V: TRBV7-7
length: 13
size: NA
D: NA
DNA: TGTGCCAGCAGCTTAGGTGGCACCGGGGAGCTGTTTTTT
CDR3: CASSLGGTGELFF

J: TRBJ1-1
V: TRBV27
length: 16
size: NA
D: NA
DNA: TGTGCCAGCAGGGGACCAGGGGAACGGCTAATTTCTGAAGCTTTCTTT
CDR3: CASRGPGERLISEAFF

J: TRBJ1-1
V: TRBV27
length: 14
size: NA
D: NA
DNA: TGTGCCAGCAGTTTGAGGCAGTACCACACTGAAGCTTTCTTT
CDR3: CASSLRQYHTEAFF

J: TRBJ2-3
V: TRBV9
length: 19
size: few
D: TRBD2
DNA: TGTGCCAGCAGCGTAGAGGGTAGCGGGGATCGGGATATCACAGATACGCAGTATTTT
CDR3: CASSVEGSGDRDITDTQYF

J: TRBJ2-7
V: TRBV6-1
length: 14
size: NA
D: TRBD1
DNA: TGTGCCAGCAGGAGGACAGGGGACCGCTACGAGCAGTACTTC
CDR3: CASRRTGDRYEQYF

J: TRBJ2-1
V: TRBV5-1
length: 11
size: NA
D: NA
DNA: TGCGCCAGCAGCTTGAGGGATGAGCAGTTCTTC
CDR3: CASSLRDEQFF

J: TRBJ1-1
V: TRBV9
length: 12
size: NA
D: NA
DNA: TGTGCCAGCTCCATGGAAGGAACTGAAGCTTTCTTT
CDR3: CASSMEGTEAFF

J: TRBJ1-5
V: TRBV5-6
length: 16
size: once
D: TRBD1
DNA: TGTGCCAGCAGCTTGGCGGGACAGGGGTTTAATCAGCCCCAGCATTTT
CDR3: CASSLAGQGFNQPQHF

J: TRBJ2-2
V: TRBV29-1
length: 12
size: NA
D: NA
DNA: TGCAGCGTTGAAGAATCTTCGGGGGAGCTGTTTTTT
CDR3: CSVEESSGELFF

J: TRBJ1-1
V: TRBV9
length: 14
size: once
D: NA
DNA: TGTGCCAGCAGCGTAGGGGGGGTTAACACTGAAGCTTTCTTT
CDR3: CASSVGGVNTEAFF

J: TRBJ2-7
V: TRBV5-1
length: 14
size: NA
D: TRBD1
DNA: TGCGCCAGCAATACCGGGACAGAACTCTACGAGCAGTACTTC
CDR3: CASNTGTELYEQYF

J: TRBJ2-7
V: TRBV27
length: 15
size: NA
D: TRBD1
DNA: TGTGCCAGCAGTTGGTCGTCGACAGGGTATAGCGAGCAGTACTTC
CDR3: CASSWSSTGYSEQYF

J: TRBJ1-2
V: TRBV7-9
length: 14
size: medium-sized
D: NA
DNA: TGTGCCAGCAGCTTTCCGCCAGGGGTCTCTGGCTACACCTTC
CDR3: CASSFPPGVSGYTF

J: TRBJ1-3
V: TRBV6-1
length: 15
size: NA
D: NA
DNA: TGTGCCAGCAGTGCCAACAGGGCGACTGGAAACACCATATATTTT
CDR3: CASSANRATGNTIYF

J: TRBJ2-1
V: TRBV5-8
length: 15
size: NA
D: NA
DNA: TGTGCCAGCAGCTTGGGACATAACACCTACAATGAGCAGTTCTTC
CDR3: CASSLGHNTYNEQFF

J: TRBJ2-1
V: TRBV28
length: 15
size: NA
D: NA
DNA: TGTGCCAGCATTCTGAGGGGACCCCCCCTCGATGAGCAGTTCTTC
CDR3: CASILRGPPLDEQFF

J: TRBJ1-1
V: TRBV7-9
length: 14
size: NA
D: NA
DNA: TGTGCCAGCAGCTTATTAGCCTTGAACACTGAAGCTTTCTTT
CDR3: CASSLLALNTEAFF

J: TRBJ2-7
V: TRBV7-3
length: 13
size: NA
D: NA
DNA: TGTGCCAGCAGCCCGGGGCAGTTCTACGAGCAGTACTTC
CDR3: CASSPGQFYEQYF

J: TRBJ2-3
V: TRBV27
length: 15
size: NA
D: TRBD2
DNA: TGTGCCAGCAGTGGGGCGGGAGGGCATAGAGATACGCAGTATTTT
CDR3: CASSGAGGHRDTQYF

J: TRBJ2-7
V: TRBV6-6
length: 15
size: NA
D: NA
DNA: TGTGCCAGCAGTTACGCTCTTTCAACCTCCTACGAGCAGTACTTC
CDR3: CASSYALSTSYEQYF

J: TRBJ1-1
V: TRBV13
length: 14
size: NA
D: TRBD1
DNA: TGTGCCAGCAGCCAAGGACAGGGGAACACTGAAGCTTTCTTT
CDR3: CASSQGQGNTEAFF